This record looks at one T cell receptor (beta chain) sequence and its context. Its antigen is undetermined. CDR1 is SGDLS, CDR2 YYNGEE, per germline. Trimming removed 3 bases from V and 5 bases from J; junction bases left unmatched: 5. CDR3 length: 14 amino acids. These data are taken from a study of cytomegalovirus exposure and HLA in healthy donors. There were likely unrecorded immune exposures, though donors were nominally healthy when sampled. PCR involved 60 Vbeta and 13 Jbeta primers. The protocol was immunoSEQ multiplex PCR, while the TCRdb copy is restricted to in-frame clones and leaves out a portion. Here the sample spans about 130,000 clones, roughly 85% being singletons. Whole-study findings and limits: Testing in vitro showed a few CMV-associated chains specific for CMV antigens. In a later analysis, approximately 18,000 TCR beta sequences were associated with HLA alleles at 0.05 false discovery rate. When analyzed later, a missense DCLRE1C variant was found to be linked to TCR beta V- and J-gene trimming.

The TCR was taken from a middle-aged man in good health and CMV-seropositive. The sample consisted of PBMCs. J is TRBJ1-1 and V is TRBV9, with 9 bases identical to TRBD1. The CDR3 region has the DNA TGTGCCAGCAGCGCCCCGACAGGGGGAACTGAAGCTTTCTTT. It is translated as CASSAPTGGTEAFF.